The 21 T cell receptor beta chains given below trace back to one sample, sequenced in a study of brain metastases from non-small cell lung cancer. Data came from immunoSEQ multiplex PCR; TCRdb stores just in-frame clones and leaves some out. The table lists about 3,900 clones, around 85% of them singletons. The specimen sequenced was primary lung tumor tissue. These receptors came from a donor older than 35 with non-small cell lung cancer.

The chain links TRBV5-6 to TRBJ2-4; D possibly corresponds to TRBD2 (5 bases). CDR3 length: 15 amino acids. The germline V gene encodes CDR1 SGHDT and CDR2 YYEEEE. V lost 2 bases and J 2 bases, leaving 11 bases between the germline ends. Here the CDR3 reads CASSFGLRTKNIQYF. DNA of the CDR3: TGTGCCAGCAGCTTCGGACTCAGGACCAAAAACATTCAGTACTTC.

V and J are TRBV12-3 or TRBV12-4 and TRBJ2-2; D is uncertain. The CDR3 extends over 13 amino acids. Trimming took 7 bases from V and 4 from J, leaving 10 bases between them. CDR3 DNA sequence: TGTGCCAGCACTCCCCTAGGCACCGGGGAGCTGTTTTTT. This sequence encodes CASTPLGTGELFF.

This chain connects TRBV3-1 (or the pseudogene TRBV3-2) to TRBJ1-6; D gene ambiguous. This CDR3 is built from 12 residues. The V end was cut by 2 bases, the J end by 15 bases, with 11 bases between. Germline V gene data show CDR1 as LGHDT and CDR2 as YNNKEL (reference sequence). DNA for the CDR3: TGTGCCAGCAGCCAATCCGGAAGCATCCTCCACTTT. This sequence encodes CASSQSGSILHF.

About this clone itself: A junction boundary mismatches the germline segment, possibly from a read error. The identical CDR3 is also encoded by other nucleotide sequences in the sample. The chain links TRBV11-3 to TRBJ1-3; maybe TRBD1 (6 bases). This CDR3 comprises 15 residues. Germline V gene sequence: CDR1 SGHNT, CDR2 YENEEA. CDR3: CASSMDSSPGNTIYF. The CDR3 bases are TGTGCCAGCAGCATGGACAGCTCCCCTGGAAATACCATATATTTT.

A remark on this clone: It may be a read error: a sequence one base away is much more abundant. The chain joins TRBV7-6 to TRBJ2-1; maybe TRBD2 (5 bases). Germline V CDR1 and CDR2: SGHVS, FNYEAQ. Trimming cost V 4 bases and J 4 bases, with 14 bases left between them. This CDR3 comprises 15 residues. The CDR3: CASSSSARRYNEQFF. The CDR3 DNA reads TGTGCCAGCAGCTCATCGGCCAGGAGGTACAATGAGCAGTTCTTC. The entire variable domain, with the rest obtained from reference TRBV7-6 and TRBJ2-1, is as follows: GAGVSQSPRYKVTKRGQDVALRCDPISGHVSLYWYRQALGQGPEFLTYFNYEAQQDKSGLPNDRFSAERPEGSISTLTIQRTEQRDSAMYRCASSSSARRYNEQFFGPGTRLTVL.

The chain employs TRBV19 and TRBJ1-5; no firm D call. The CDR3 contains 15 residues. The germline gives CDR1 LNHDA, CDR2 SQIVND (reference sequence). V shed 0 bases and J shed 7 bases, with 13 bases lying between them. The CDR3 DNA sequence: TGTGCCAGTAGTATAGACCCTACTCCCGGGCAGCCCCAGCATTTT. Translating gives CASSIDPTPGQPQHF.

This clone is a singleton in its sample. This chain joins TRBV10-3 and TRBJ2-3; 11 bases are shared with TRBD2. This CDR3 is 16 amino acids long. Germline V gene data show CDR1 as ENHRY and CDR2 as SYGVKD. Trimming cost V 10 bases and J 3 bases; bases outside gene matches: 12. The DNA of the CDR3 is TGTGCCACCACCAGCGCTAGCGGGGGGACTACAGATACGCAGTATTTT. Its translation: CATTSASGGTTDTQYF.

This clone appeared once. This CDR3 reads CAWSAQEDEKLFF. CDR3 coding DNA: TGTGCCTGGAGTGCCCAGGAGGATGAAAAACTGTTTTTT. The chain couples TRBV30 to TRBJ1-4; no clear D gene. Trimming cost V 1 base and J 6 bases, with 9 bases left between them. The CDR3 is made up of 13 amino acids. The germline gives CDR1 GTSNPN, CDR2 SVGIG (reference sequence).

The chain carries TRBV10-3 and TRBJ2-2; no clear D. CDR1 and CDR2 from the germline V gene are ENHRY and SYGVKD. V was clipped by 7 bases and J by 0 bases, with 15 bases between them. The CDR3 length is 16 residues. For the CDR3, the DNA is TGTGCCATCAACAAAGGTCAATCGACGAACACCGGGGAGCTGTTTTTT. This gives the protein CAINKGQSTNTGELFF.

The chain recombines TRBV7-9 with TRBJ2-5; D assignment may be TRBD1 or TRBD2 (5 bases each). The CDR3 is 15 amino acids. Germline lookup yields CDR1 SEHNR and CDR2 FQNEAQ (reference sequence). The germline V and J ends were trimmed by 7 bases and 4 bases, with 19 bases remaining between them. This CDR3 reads CASNNQGVGRETQYF. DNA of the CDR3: TGTGCCAGCAACAATCAGGGTGTTGGGAGAGAGACCCAGTACTTC.

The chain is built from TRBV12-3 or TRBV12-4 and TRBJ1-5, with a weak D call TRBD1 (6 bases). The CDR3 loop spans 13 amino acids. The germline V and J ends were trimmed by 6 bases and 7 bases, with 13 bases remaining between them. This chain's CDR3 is CASRTDRSQPQHF. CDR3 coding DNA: TGTGCCAGCAGGACAGACAGGTCGCAGCCCCAGCATTTT.

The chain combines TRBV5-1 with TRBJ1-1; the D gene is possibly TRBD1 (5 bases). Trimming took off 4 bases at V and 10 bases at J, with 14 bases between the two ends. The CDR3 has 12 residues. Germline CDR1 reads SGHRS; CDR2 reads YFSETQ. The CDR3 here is CASSELGGGAFF. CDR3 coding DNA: TGCGCCAGCAGCGAATTGGGCGGGGGAGCTTTCTTT.

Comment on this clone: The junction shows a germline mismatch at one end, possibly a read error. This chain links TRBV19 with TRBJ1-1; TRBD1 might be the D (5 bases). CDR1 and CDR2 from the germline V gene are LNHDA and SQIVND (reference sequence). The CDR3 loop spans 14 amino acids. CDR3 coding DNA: TGTGCCAATAGTAGTCAGGGAGGAAGCCCTGAAGCTTTCTTT. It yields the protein CANSSQGGSPEAFF.

CDR3 in amino acids: CASSLGGEQFF. The CDR3 DNA reads as TGCGCCAGCAGCTTGGGGGGTGAGCAGTTCTTC. V gene TRBV5-1 combines with J gene TRBJ2-1; D is unresolved. CDR3 length: 11 amino acids. The germline V gene has CDR1 SGHRS and CDR2 YFSETQ. V shed 0 bases and J shed 9 bases, with 4 bases lying between them.

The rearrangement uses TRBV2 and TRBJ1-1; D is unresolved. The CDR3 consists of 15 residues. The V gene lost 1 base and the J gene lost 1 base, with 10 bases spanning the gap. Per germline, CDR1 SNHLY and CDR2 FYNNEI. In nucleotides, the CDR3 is TGTGCCAGCAGTGAAGGGCGACAACCGAACACTGAAGCTTTCTTT. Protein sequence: CASSEGRQPNTEAFF.

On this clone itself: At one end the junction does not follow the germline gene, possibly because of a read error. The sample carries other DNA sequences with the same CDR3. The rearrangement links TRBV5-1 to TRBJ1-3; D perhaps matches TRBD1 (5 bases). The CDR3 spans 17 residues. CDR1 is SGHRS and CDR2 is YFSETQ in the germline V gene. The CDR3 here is CASSLNGRASSGNTIYF. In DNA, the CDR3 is TGCGCCAGTAGCTTGAACGGCAGGGCTTCCTCTGGAAACACCATATATTTT.

Here the CDR3 reads CASSPQGGGYTF. The CDR3 DNA sequence: TGTGCCAGCAGCCCACAGGGTGGCGGCTACACCTTC. This chain links TRBV14 with TRBJ1-2; D may be TRBD1 (6 bases). Germline V lookup: CDR1 SGHDN, CDR2 FVKESK. The CDR3 is 12 residues long. V shed 4 bases and J shed 8 bases, with 11 bases lying between them.

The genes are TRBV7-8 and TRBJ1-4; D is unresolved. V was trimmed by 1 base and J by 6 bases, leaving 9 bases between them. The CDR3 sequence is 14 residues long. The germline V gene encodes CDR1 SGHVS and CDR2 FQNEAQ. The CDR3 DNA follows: TGTGCCAGCAGCTTAGTTTCGGCGGATGAAAAACTGTTTTTT. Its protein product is CASSLVSADEKLFF.

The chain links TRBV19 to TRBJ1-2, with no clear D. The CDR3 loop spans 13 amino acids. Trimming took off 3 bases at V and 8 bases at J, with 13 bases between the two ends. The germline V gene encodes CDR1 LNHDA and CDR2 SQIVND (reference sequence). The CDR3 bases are TGTGCCAGTAGTATTGCGCCCCGGGAAGGCTACACCTTC. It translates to CASSIAPREGYTF.

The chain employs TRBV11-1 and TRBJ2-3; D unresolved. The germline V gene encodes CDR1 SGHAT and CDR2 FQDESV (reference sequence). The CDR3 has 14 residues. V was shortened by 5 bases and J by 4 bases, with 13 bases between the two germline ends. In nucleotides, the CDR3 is TGTGCCAGCAGCATCCGTCGGGTGGCAGATACGCAGTATTTT. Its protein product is CASSIRRVADTQYF.

The CDR3 DNA follows: TGTGCCAGTAGTATGGGCAGTAAGATGACTGAAGCTTTCTTT. Translation gives CASSMGSKMTEAFF. The chain is built from TRBV19 and TRBJ1-1; D gene uncertain. CDR3 length: 14 amino acids. V lost 3 bases and J 5 bases, leaving 13 bases between the germline ends. CDR1 is LNHDA, CDR2 SQIVND, per germline (reference sequence).